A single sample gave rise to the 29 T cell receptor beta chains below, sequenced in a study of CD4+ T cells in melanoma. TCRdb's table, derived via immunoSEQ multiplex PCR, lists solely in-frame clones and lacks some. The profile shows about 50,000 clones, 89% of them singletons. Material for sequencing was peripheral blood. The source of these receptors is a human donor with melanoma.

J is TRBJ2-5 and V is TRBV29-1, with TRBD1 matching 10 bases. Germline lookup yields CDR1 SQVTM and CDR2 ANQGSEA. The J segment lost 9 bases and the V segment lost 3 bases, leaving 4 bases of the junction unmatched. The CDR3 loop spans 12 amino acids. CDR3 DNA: TGCAGCGTTGAGGACAGGGGGAGGGCCCAGTACTTC. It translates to CSVEDRGRAQYF.

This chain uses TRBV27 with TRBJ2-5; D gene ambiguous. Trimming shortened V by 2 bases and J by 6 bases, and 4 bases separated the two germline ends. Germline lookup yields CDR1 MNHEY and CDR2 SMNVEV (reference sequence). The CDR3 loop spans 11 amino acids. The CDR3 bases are TGTGCCAGCAGTTTAACGAAGACCCAGTACTTC. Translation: CASSLTKTQYF.

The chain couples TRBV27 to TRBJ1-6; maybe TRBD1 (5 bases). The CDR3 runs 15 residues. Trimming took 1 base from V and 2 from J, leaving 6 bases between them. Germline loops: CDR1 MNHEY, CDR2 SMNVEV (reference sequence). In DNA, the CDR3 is TGTGCCAGCAGTTTATGGACAACCTATAATTCACCCCTCCACTTT. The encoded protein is CASSLWTTYNSPLHF.

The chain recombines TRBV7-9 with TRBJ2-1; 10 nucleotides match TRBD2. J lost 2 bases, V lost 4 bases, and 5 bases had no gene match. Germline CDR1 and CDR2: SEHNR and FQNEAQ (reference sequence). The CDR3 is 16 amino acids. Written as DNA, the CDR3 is TGTGCCAGCAGCTCACAGCGGGGGGGGACCTACAATGAGCAGTTCTTC. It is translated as CASSSQRGGTYNEQFF.

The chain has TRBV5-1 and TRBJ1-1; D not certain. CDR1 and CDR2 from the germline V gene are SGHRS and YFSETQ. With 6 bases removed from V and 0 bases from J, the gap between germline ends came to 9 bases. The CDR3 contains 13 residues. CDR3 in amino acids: CASKADMNTEAFF. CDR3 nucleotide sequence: TGCGCCAGCAAGGCAGACATGAACACTGAAGCTTTCTTT.

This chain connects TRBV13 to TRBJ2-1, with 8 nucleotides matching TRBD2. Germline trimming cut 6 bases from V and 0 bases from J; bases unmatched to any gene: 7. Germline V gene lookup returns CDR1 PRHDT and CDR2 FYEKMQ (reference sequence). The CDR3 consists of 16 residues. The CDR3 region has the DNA TGTGCCAGCAGTCCACCCGGGACTAGCTCCTACAATGAGCAGTTCTTC. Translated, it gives CASSPPGTSSYNEQFF.

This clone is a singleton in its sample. CDR3 sequence: CASSPLQGETDTQYF. CDR3 nucleotides: TGTGCCAGCAGCCCCCTCCAGGGGGAAACAGATACGCAGTATTTT. The chain has TRBV7-2 and TRBJ2-3, with 7 nucleotides matching TRBD1. This CDR3 is 15 amino acids long. Germline V lookup: CDR1 SGHTA, CDR2 FQGNSA. V shed 5 bases, J shed 3 bases, and the junction held 8 bases outside the gene matches.

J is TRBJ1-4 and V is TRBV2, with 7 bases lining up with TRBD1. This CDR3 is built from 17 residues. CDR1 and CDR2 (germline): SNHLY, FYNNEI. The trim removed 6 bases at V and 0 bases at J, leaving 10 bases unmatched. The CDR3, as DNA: TGTGCCAGCAGATTACCCCACAGGGGAGCAACTAATGAAAAACTGTTTTTT. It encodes CASRLPHRGATNEKLFF.

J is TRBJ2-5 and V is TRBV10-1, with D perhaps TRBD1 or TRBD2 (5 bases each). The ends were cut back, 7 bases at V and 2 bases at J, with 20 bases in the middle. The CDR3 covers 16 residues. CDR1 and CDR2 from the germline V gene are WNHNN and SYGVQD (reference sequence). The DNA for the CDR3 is TGCGCCAGCATGGGACGGAATTATGTGGTACAAGAGACCCAGTACTTC. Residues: CASMGRNYVVQETQYF.

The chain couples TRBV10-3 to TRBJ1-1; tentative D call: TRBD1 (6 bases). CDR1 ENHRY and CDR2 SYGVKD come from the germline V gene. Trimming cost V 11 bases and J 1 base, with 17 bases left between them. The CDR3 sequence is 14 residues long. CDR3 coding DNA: TGTGCCGTCCGTCCGACAGGCCCGAACACTGAAGCTTTCTTT. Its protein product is CAVRPTGPNTEAFF.

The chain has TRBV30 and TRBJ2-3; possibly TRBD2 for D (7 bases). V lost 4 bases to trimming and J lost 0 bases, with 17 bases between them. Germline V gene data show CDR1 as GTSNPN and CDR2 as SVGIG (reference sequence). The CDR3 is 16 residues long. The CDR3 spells CAWISGGGLSTDTQYF. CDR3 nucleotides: TGTGCCTGGATATCGGGCGGGGGCCTTAGCACAGATACGCAGTATTTT. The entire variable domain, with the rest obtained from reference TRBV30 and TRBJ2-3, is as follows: SQTIHQWPATLVQPVGSPLSLECTVEGTSNPNLYWYRQAAGRGLQLLFYSVGIGQISSEVPQNLSASRPQDRQFILSSKKLLLSDSGFYLCAWISGGGLSTDTQYFGPGTRLTVL.

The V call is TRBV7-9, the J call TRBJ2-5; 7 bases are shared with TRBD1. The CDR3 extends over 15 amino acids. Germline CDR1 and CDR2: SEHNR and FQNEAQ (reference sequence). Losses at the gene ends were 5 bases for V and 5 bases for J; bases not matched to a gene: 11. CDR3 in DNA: TGTGCCAGCAGCCCCAGGACAGGTCCATTGGAGACCCAGTACTTC. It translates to CASSPRTGPLETQYF. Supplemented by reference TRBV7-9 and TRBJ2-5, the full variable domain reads DTGVSQNPRHKITKRGQNVTFRCDPISEHNRLYWYRQTLGQGPEFLTYFQNEAQLEKSRLLSDRFSAERPKGSFSTLEIQRTEQGDSAMYLCASSPRTGPLETQYFGPGTRLLVL.

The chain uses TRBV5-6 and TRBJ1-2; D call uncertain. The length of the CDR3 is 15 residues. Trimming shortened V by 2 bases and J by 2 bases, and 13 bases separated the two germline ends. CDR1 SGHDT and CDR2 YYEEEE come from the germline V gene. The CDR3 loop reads CASSFYDTFNYGYTF. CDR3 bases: TGTGCCAGCAGCTTTTACGACACCTTCAACTATGGCTACACCTTC.

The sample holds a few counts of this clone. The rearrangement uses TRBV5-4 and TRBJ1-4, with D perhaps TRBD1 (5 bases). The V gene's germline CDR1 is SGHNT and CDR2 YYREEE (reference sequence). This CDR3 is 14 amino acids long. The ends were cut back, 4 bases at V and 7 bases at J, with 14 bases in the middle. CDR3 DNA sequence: TGTGCCAGCAGCGCCGAGGGACGTGGTGAAAAACTGTTTTTT. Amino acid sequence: CASSAEGRGEKLFF.

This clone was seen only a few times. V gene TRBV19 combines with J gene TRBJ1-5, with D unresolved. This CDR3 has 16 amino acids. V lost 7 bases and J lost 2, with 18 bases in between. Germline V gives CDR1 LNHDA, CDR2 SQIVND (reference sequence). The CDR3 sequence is CASTSSLVGGNQPQHF. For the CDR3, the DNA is TGTGCCAGTACCTCCTCGCTGGTGGGCGGCAATCAGCCCCAGCATTTT.

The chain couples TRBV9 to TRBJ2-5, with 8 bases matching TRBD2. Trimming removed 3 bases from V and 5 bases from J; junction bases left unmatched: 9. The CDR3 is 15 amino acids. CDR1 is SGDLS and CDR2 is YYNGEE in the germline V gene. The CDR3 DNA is TGTGCCAGCAGCGCCCGAGTCGGGAGGGGGGAGACCCAGTACTTC. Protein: CASSARVGRGETQYF.

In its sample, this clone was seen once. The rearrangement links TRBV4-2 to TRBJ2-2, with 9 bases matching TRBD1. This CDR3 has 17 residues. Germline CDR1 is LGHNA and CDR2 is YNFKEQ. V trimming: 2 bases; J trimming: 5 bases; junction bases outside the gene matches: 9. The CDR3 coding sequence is TGTGCCAGCAGCCAAAACCCCTTGACAGGGGGGACCGGGGAGCTGTTTTTT. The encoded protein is CASSQNPLTGGTGELFF.

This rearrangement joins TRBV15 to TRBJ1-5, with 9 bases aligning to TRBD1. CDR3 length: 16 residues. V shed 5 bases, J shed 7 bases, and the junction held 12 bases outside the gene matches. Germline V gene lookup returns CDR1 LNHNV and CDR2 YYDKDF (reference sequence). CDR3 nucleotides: TGTGCCACCAGCGTGTCCCGGGACAGGGTATGGCAGCCCCAGCATTTT. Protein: CATSVSRDRVWQPQHF.

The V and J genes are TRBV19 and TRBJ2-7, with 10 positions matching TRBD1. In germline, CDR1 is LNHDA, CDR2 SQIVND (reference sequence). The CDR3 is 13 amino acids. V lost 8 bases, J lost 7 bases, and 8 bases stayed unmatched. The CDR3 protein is CASGWDRGKEQYF. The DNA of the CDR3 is TGTGCCAGTGGGTGGGACAGGGGCAAGGAGCAGTACTTC. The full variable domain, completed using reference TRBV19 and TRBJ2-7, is DGGITQSPKYLFRKEGQNVTLSCEQNLNHDAMYWYRQDPGQGLRLIYYSQIVNDFQKGDIAEGYSVSREKKESFPLTVTSAQKNPTAFYLCASGWDRGKEQYFGPGTRLTVT.

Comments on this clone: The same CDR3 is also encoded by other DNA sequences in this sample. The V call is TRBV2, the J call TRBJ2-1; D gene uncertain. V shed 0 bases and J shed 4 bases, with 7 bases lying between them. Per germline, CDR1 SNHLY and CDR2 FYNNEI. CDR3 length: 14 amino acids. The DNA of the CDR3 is TGTGCCAGCAGTGAAGCCTCTAGTTACAATGAGCAGTTCTTC. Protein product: CASSEASSYNEQFF.

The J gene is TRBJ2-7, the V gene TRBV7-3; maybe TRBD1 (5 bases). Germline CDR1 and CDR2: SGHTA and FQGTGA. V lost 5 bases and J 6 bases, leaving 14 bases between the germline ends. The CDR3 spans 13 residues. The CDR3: CASSLDTISEQYF. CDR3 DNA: TGTGCCAGCAGCCTGGACACAATAAGCGAGCAGTACTTC.

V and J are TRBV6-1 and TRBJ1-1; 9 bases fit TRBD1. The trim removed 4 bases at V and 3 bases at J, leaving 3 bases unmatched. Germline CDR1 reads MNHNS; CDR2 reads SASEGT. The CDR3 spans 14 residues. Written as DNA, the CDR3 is TGTGCCAGCAGTGCCCGGGACAGGGACACTGAAGCTTTCTTT. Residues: CASSARDRDTEAFF.

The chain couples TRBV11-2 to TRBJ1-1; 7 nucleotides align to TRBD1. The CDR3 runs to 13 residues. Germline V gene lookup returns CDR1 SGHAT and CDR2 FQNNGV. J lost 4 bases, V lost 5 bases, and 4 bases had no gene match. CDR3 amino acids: CASSVNRGTEAFF. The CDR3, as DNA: TGTGCCAGCAGCGTAAACAGGGGCACTGAAGCTTTCTTT.

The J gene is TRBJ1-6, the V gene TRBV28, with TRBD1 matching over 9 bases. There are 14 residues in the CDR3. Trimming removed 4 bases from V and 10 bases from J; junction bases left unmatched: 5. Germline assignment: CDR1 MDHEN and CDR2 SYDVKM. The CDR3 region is CASSSGTGRSPLHF. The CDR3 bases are TGTGCCAGCAGTTCGGGGACAGGGAGATCACCCCTCCACTTT.

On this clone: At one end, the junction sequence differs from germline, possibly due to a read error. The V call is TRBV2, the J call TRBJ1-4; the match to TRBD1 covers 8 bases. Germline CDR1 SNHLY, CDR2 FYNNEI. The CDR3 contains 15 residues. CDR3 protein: CASREDRGSNEKLFF. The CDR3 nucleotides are TGTGCCAGCAGGGAAGACAGGGGTTCTAATGAAAAACTGTTTTTT.

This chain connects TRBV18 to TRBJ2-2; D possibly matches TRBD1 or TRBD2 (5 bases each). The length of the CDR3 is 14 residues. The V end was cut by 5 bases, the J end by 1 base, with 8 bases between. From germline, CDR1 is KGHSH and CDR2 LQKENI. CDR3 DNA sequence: TGTGCCAGCTCAGGAGGACAGAACACCGGGGAGCTGTTTTTT. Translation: CASSGGQNTGELFF.

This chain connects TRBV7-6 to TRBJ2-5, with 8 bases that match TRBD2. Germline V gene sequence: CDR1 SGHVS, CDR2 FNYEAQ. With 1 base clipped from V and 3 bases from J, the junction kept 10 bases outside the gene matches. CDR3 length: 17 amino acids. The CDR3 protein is CASSLGGAGEREETQYF. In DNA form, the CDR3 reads TGTGCCAGCAGCTTAGGGGGAGCGGGGGAGCGGGAAGAGACCCAGTACTTC.

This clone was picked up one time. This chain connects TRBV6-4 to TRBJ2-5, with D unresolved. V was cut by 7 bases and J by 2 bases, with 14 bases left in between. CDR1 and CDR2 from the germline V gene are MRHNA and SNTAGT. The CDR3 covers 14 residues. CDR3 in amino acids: CASTRIYRQETQYF. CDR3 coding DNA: TGTGCCAGCACCCGGATTTATCGTCAAGAGACCCAGTACTTC.

The DNA of the CDR3 is TGTGCCAGCAGCATCAGGGCATCCTATGGCTACACCTTC. It encodes CASSIRASYGYTF. V is TRBV5-6 and J is TRBJ1-2; TRBD1 is a possible D gene (5 bases). This CDR3 comprises 13 residues. Germline V gene lookup returns CDR1 SGHDT and CDR2 YYEEEE. With 4 bases removed from V and 4 bases from J, the gap between germline ends came to 11 bases.